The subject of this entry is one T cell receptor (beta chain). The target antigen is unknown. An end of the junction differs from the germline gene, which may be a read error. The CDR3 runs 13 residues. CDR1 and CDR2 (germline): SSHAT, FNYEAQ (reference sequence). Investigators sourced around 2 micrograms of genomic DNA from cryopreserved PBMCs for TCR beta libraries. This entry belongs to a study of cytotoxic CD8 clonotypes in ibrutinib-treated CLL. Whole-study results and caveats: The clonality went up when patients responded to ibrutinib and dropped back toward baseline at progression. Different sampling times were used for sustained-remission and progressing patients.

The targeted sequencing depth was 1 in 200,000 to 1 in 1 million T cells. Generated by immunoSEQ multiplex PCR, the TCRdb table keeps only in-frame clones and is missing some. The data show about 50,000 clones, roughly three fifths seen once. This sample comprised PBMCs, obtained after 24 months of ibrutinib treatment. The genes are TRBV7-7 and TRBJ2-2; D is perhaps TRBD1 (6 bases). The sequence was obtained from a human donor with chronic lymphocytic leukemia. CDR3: CASRAPQGGELFF. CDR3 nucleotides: TGTGCTAGCAGAGCTCCCCAGGGGGGGGAGCTGTTTTTT.